This T cell receptor beta chain was profiled in a study of T cell repertoires in aging, cancer and after chemotherapy. Peripheral blood genomic DNA, not sorted cells or RNA, was the template. Points on this clonotype: Mismatch with germline at one junction end may stem from a read error.

Multiplex touch-down PCR with TRB-A/B primers amplified rearranged V-D-J TRB sequences. TCRdb reanalysed the multiplex PCR reads using MiXCR and keeps one entry per CDR3 protein. Among more than 7,500 distinct CDR3 sequences listed, under 65% were seen once. CDR1 and CDR2 (germline): LGHNA, YSLEER. The CDR3 consists of 16 residues. The sequencing sample was made of blood. This TCR was recovered from a human donor in good health. V gene TRBV4-3 combines with J gene TRBJ2-5, with 7 positions matching TRBD2. For the CDR3, the DNA is TGTGCCAGCAGCCCCCTTAATCCGGGGGGAGGAGAGACCCAGTACTTC. It specifies CASSPLNPGGGETQYF.